The source of this T cell receptor (beta chain) is a study of blood T cells in healthy people across ages. Overall study findings and caveats: Older age went with lower TCR beta diversity per million T cells, in a roughly linear way.

The CDR3 has 15 residues. V was pared by 0 bases and J by 5 bases, with 14 bases between. CDR1 is DFQATT, CDR2 SNEGSKA, per germline (reference sequence). Sample-barcoded 5' priming and a J-beta primer mix drove a second PCR of about 6 to 12 cycles. Through a template-switch adaptor with 12 random nucleotides, each cDNA molecule received a tag. Via MiXCR, TCRdb re-called the 5' RACE reads, giving one row per CDR3 protein. The repertoire holds approximately 690,000 distinct CDR3 sequences, with over 40% as singletons. As regards this clonotype: Its antigen is not identified.

Caucasian, healthy and from Russia, the donors were aged between roughly 6 and 95. The genes are TRBV20-1 and TRBJ2-1; D possibly uses TRBD1 or TRBD2 (7 bases each). The source is a man aged 80 or over in good health. The material sequenced was blood. This CDR3 is CSARDQGGVDNEQFF. As DNA, the CDR3 is TGCAGTGCTAGAGATCAGGGGGGGGTCGACAATGAGCAGTTCTTC.